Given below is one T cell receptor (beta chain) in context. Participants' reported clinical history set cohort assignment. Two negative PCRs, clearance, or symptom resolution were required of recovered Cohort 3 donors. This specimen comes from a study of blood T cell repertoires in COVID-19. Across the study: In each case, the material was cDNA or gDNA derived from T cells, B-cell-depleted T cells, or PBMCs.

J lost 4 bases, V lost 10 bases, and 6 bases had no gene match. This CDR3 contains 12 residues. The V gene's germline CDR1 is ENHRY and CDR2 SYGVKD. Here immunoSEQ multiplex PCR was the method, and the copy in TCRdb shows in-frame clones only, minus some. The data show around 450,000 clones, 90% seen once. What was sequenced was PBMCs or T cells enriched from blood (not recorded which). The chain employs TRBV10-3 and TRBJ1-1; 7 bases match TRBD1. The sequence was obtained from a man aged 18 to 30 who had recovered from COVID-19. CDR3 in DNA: TGTGCCAATCAGGGGGAATTCACTGAAGCTTTCTTT. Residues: CANQGEFTEAFF.